One sample yielded the 25 T cell receptor beta chains listed below, sequenced in a study of cytomegalovirus exposure and HLA in healthy donors. The PCR contained 60 Vbeta and 13 Jbeta primers. Assay: immunoSEQ multiplex PCR; the TCRdb copy retains only in-frame clones and omits some. The table lists 110,000 or so clones, approximately 75% of them singletons. The specimen sequenced was PBMCs. The receptors originated from a man between 45 and 60 years old in good health and CMV-seropositive.

This rearrangement joins TRBV6-5 to TRBJ1-6; 7 nucleotides agree with TRBD1. This CDR3 contains 15 residues. CDR1 and CDR2 (germline): MNHEY, SVGAGI. Losses at the gene ends were 3 bases for V and 6 bases for J; bases not matched to a gene: 5. The CDR3: CASSYSGTVNSPLHF. In DNA form, the CDR3 reads TGTGCCAGCAGTTATTCCGGGACAGTTAATTCACCCCTCCACTTT.

V is TRBV7-2 and J is TRBJ2-5, with 9 bases aligning to TRBD1. The V segment lost 3 bases and the J segment 5 bases; nucleotides outside the gene matches: 4. The V gene's germline CDR1 is SGHTA and CDR2 FQGNSA. The CDR3 is 14 amino acids. CDR3 in DNA: TGTGCCAGCAGCTTGGACAGGGGATGGGAGACCCAGTACTTC. It translates to CASSLDRGWETQYF.

This clone was counted a few times. The chain has TRBV28 and TRBJ1-1; TRBD1 is a possible D gene (5 bases). This CDR3 spans 15 amino acids. V was clipped by 5 bases and J by 3 bases, with 16 bases between them. Germline values: CDR1 MDHEN, CDR2 SYDVKM. CDR3 in amino acids: CASSPSGGVHTEAFF. For the CDR3, the DNA is TGTGCCAGCAGTCCCTCGGGAGGGGTTCACACTGAAGCTTTCTTT.

Written as DNA, the CDR3 is TGTGCCTGGAGTGTAACGTCTATCTCTGGAAACACCATATATTTT. It codes for CAWSVTSISGNTIYF. The chain joins TRBV30 to TRBJ1-3; D is uncertain. V lost 0 bases, J lost 0 bases, and 9 bases lay in between. Per the germline V gene, CDR1 is GTSNPN and CDR2 is SVGIG (reference sequence). The CDR3 consists of 15 residues. Combining the CDR3 with reference TRBV30 and TRBJ1-3 gives the whole variable domain SQTIHQWPATLVQPVGSPLSLECTVEGTSNPNLYWYRQAAGRGLQLLFYSVGIGQISSEVPQNLSASRPQDRQFILSSKKLLLSDSGFYLCAWSVTSISGNTIYFGEGSWLTVV.

V is TRBV19 and J is TRBJ1-5; TRBD1 matches at 11 bases. V shed 5 bases and J 7 bases; nucleotides not matched to a gene: 4. Germline CDR1 reads LNHDA; CDR2 reads SQIVND (reference sequence). This CDR3 has 14 residues. The CDR3: CASSPRTGGQPQHF. The CDR3 DNA follows: TGTGCCAGTAGTCCCAGGACAGGGGGCCAGCCCCAGCATTTT.

This clone was seen only a few times. The V and J genes are TRBV5-1 and TRBJ2-1; 9 bases line up with TRBD1. Germline V CDR1 and CDR2: SGHRS, YFSETQ. There are 14 residues in the CDR3. V trimming: 0 bases; J trimming: 7 bases; junction bases outside the gene matches: 2. The CDR3 reads CASSLGGTGNEQFF. The CDR3 coding sequence is TGCGCCAGCAGCTTGGGTGGGACAGGGAATGAGCAGTTCTTC. The variable domain in full, with the rest retrieved from reference TRBV5-1 and TRBJ2-1, is KAGVTQTPRYLIKTRGQQVTLSCSPISGHRSVSWYQQTPGQGLQFLFEYFSETQRNKGNFPGRFSGRQFSNSRSEMNVSTLELGDSALYLCASSLGGTGNEQFFGPGTRLTVL.

The gene calls are TRBV7-3 and TRBJ2-1, with 8 bases that match TRBD2. From germline, CDR1 is SGHTA and CDR2 FQGTGA. J gave up 6 bases and V 3 bases, and 13 bases lay outside the gene matches. CDR3 size: 17 residues. CDR3 in DNA: TGTGCCAGCAGCTTCCTCCCCAGCGGGGGAAGGGCCAATGAGCAGTTCTTC. It specifies CASSFLPSGGRANEQFF.

The chain recombines TRBV28 with TRBJ2-5, with 8 bases fitting TRBD1. The CDR3 runs to 14 residues. CDR1 MDHEN and CDR2 SYDVKM come from the germline V gene. V trimming: 4 bases; J trimming: 4 bases; junction bases outside the gene matches: 5. CDR3 coding DNA: TGTGCCAGCAGTTCGTCAGGGGGCATAGAGACCCAGTACTTC. Protein sequence: CASSSSGGIETQYF.

V and J are TRBV19 and TRBJ2-3, with D perhaps TRBD1 (5 bases). The CDR3 length is 13 residues. CDR1 is LNHDA and CDR2 is SQIVND in the germline V gene (reference sequence). V was cut by 7 bases and J by 6 bases, with 14 bases left in between. The CDR3 nucleotides are TGTGCCAGTATAGGACAACCGACGGATACGCAGTATTTT. Amino acids: CASIGQPTDTQYF. Filled out from reference TRBV19 and TRBJ2-3, the complete variable domain reads DGGITQSPKYLFRKEGQNVTLSCEQNLNHDAMYWYRQDPGQGLRLIYYSQIVNDFQKGDIAEGYSVSREKKESFPLTVTSAQKNPTAFYLCASIGQPTDTQYFGPGTRLTVL.

The chain carries TRBV28 and TRBJ2-3; possibly TRBD2 for D (6 bases). Germline V lookup: CDR1 MDHEN, CDR2 SYDVKM. The length of the CDR3 is 13 residues. V dropped 10 bases and J dropped 13 bases, with 24 bases sitting between them. CDR3 in DNA: TGTGCCACCCTGGTAGGACTCGGGAGAAGGGAGTATTTT. This sequence encodes CATLVGLGRREYF.

This clone was recorded a few times. The gene calls are TRBV7-8 and TRBJ2-2; 7 bases fit TRBD2. Trimming at V came to 2 bases and at J to 0 bases, leaving 3 bases not matched to a gene. There are 16 residues in the CDR3. Germline loops: CDR1 SGHVS, CDR2 FQNEAQ. CDR3 protein: CASSLQRGPNTGELFF. The CDR3 nucleotides are TGTGCCAGCAGCTTACAGCGGGGACCGAACACCGGGGAGCTGTTTTTT.

The chain joins TRBV29-1 to TRBJ2-5; a possible D gene is TRBD2 (6 bases). This CDR3 region has 15 residues. V was cut by 0 bases and J by 3 bases, with 14 bases left in between. Germline-derived CDR1 and CDR2 are SQVTM and ANQGSEA. CDR3 nucleotide sequence: TGCAGCGTTGAAGAGGGGCTAGCGCGAGAAGAGACCCAGTACTTC. It codes for CSVEEGLAREETQYF.

The DNA of the CDR3 is TGCGCCAGCAGCCAAGATTTAGCCACCCCTAACTATGGCTACACCTTC. This sequence encodes CASSQDLATPNYGYTF. The V call is TRBV4-1, the J call TRBJ1-2, with D unclear. The CDR3 is 16 amino acids. Germline V CDR1 and CDR2: MGHRA, YSYEKL. Trimming stripped 0 bases from V and 0 bases from J, with 11 bases between.

The chain carries TRBV18 and TRBJ1-1; D not certain. Deletions cut 2 bases from V and 1 base from J, with 5 bases between. Germline CDR1 KGHSH, CDR2 LQKENI. This CDR3 has 13 amino acids. The DNA for the CDR3 is TGTGCCAGCTCACCAAAACAGAACACTGAAGCTTTCTTT. This translates into CASSPKQNTEAFF.

V and J are TRBV7-8 and TRBJ1-1, with unresolved D. In germline, CDR1 is SGHVS, CDR2 FQNEAQ. Trimming shortened V by 1 base and J by 6 bases, and 12 bases separated the two germline ends. The CDR3 extends over 14 amino acids. CDR3 region: CASSLDTSGAEAFF. The CDR3 DNA reads TGTGCCAGCAGCTTAGACACATCGGGTGCTGAAGCTTTCTTT.

The V call is TRBV5-1, the J call TRBJ2-5, with D hard to call. The CDR3 has 13 residues. The germline V gene encodes CDR1 SGHRS and CDR2 YFSETQ. V was shortened by 1 base and J by 3 bases, with 7 bases between the two germline ends. The CDR3 DNA reads TGCGCCAGCAGCTTGAACACCGAAGAGACCCAGTACTTC. Translating it yields CASSLNTEETQYF. The full variable domain, in which reference TRBV5-1 and TRBJ2-5 provide the parts outside the CDR3, is KAGVTQTPRYLIKTRGQQVTLSCSPISGHRSVSWYQQTPGQGLQFLFEYFSETQRNKGNFPGRFSGRQFSNSRSEMNVSTLELGDSALYLCASSLNTEETQYFGPGTRLLVL.

CDR3 residues: CASSSGQGSEKLFF. CDR3 DNA: TGTGCCAGCAGTTCGGGACAGGGTAGTGAAAAACTGTTTTTT. The chain recombines TRBV28 with TRBJ1-4; 9 nucleotides match TRBD1. CDR1 and CDR2 from the germline V gene are MDHEN and SYDVKM. CDR3 length: 14 residues. The junction had 4 bases not matched to a gene; V was cut back by 4 bases and J by 7 bases.

The chain employs TRBV13 and TRBJ2-2; D ambiguous. The CDR3 spans 13 residues. The V end was cut by 5 bases, the J end by 4 bases, with 8 bases between. Germline-derived CDR1 and CDR2 are PRHDT and FYEKMQ (reference sequence). The CDR3 here is CASSLSSTGELFF. The CDR3 region has the DNA TGTGCCAGCAGCCTCAGTTCCACCGGGGAGCTGTTTTTT. The full variable domain, with the rest looked up from reference TRBV13 and TRBJ2-2, is AAGVIQSPRHLIKEKRETATLKCYPIPRHDTVYWYQQGPGQDPQFLISFYEKMQSDKGSIPDRFSAQQFSDYHSELNMSSLELGDSALYFCASSLSSTGELFFGEGSRLTVL.

V usage is TRBV5-4 and J usage is TRBJ1-2, with D possibly being TRBD1 (6 bases). The CDR3 extends over 12 amino acids. V was clipped by 5 bases and J by 4 bases, with 9 bases between them. Germline CDR1 and CDR2: SGHNT and YYREEE (reference sequence). The CDR3 DNA sequence: TGTGCCAGCAGATTACAGGGCTATGGCTACACCTTC. Translation: CASRLQGYGYTF.

The genes are TRBV7-2 and TRBJ2-7; 12 bases align to TRBD2. V trimming: 4 bases; J trimming: 7 bases; junction bases outside the gene matches: 14. The CDR3 is 17 amino acids. CDR1 and CDR2 (germline): SGHTA, FQGNSA. The CDR3 DNA follows: TGTGCCAGCAGCTCCCGGTCTAGCGGGAGGGCCTTAGGGGAGCAGTACTTC. Encoded protein: CASSSRSSGRALGEQYF.

The gene calls are TRBV13 and TRBJ1-1; D is uncertain. The ends were cut back, 2 bases at V and 3 bases at J, with 16 bases in the middle. Germline V gene data show CDR1 as PRHDT and CDR2 as FYEKMQ (reference sequence). CDR3 length: 16 residues. This CDR3 is CASSLFAELLYTEAFF. The CDR3, as DNA: TGTGCCAGCAGCTTATTTGCAGAATTGTTGTACACTGAAGCTTTCTTT. The entire variable domain, with the rest obtained from reference TRBV13 and TRBJ1-1, is as follows: AAGVIQSPRHLIKEKRETATLKCYPIPRHDTVYWYQQGPGQDPQFLISFYEKMQSDKGSIPDRFSAQQFSDYHSELNMSSLELGDSALYFCASSLFAELLYTEAFFGQGTRLTVV.

This chain connects TRBV7-9 to TRBJ2-1; weak D call: TRBD2 (5 bases). Between the trimmed V and J ends, which lost 7 bases and 3 bases, there was a span of 19 bases. CDR1 and CDR2 from the germline V gene are SEHNR and FQNEAQ (reference sequence). The CDR3 consists of 16 residues. The chain's CDR3 is CASTRAGLAGYNEQFF. In DNA, the CDR3 is TGTGCCAGCACCCGAGCTGGGCTAGCTGGCTACAATGAGCAGTTCTTC. Full variable domain (outside the CDR3, taken from reference TRBV7-9 and TRBJ2-1): DTGVSQNPRHKITKRGQNVTFRCDPISEHNRLYWYRQTLGQGPEFLTYFQNEAQLEKSRLLSDRFSAERPKGSFSTLEIQRTEQGDSAMYLCASTRAGLAGYNEQFFGPGTRLTVL.

The gene calls are TRBV4-1 and TRBJ2-7; 7 bases line up with TRBD1. This CDR3 spans 16 amino acids. Germline-derived CDR1 and CDR2 are MGHRA and YSYEKL. With 0 bases clipped from V and 1 base from J, the junction kept 6 bases outside the gene matches. The CDR3 loop reads CASSQDHFRGSYEQYF. In DNA, the CDR3 is TGCGCCAGCAGCCAAGATCATTTCAGGGGGTCCTACGAGCAGTACTTC.

This clone was seen just once. J is TRBJ2-5 and V is TRBV4-2, with TRBD1 identical over 8 bases. V trimming: 1 base; J trimming: 5 bases; junction bases outside the gene matches: 12. CDR3 size: 17 residues. The germline gives CDR1 LGHNA, CDR2 YNFKEQ. In DNA, the CDR3 is TGTGCCAGCAGCCAAGTTCAGGGGACAGGAGTCCGGGAGACCCAGTACTTC. Translation: CASSQVQGTGVRETQYF.

CDR3 region: CASSHAYEQYF. DNA for the CDR3: TGTGCCAGCAGCCATGCCTACGAGCAGTACTTC. The chain couples TRBV7-9 to TRBJ2-5, with D unresolved. The assigned J gene may be wrong: the sequence end matches TRBJ2-7 better. The CDR3 has 11 amino acids. Germline CDR1 is SEHNR and CDR2 is FQNEAQ (reference sequence).